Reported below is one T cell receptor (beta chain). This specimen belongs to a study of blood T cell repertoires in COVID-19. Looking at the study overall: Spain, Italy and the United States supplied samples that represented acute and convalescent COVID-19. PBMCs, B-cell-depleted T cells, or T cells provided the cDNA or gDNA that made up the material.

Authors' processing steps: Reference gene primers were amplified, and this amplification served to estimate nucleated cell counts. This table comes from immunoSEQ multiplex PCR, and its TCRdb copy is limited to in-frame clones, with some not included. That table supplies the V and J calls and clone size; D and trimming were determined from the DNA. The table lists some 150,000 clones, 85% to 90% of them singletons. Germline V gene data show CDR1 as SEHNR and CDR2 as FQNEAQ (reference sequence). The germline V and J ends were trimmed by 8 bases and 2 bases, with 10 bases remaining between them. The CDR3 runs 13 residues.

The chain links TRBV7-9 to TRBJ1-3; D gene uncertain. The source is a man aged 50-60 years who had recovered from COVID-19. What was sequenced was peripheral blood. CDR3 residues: CASRPSAGNTIYF. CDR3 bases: TGTGCCAGCCGCCCCTCGGCTGGAAACACCATATATTTT.